The rows below give T cell receptor beta chains drawn from one sample of a study of CD8+ T cells in alopecia areata. Measured with immunoSEQ multiplex PCR; TCRdb has only the in-frame clones, and not every one. The data contain 150,000 to 200,000 clones, roughly 60% of them seen just once; the ten biggest clones take up around 0.92%. The sequencing used CD4+ T cells sorted from blood, collected at week 24, from a patient treated with tofacitinib. The source is a human donor with alopecia areata. Each CDR3 is given with its conserved first and last residue. A D gene is named only where the DNA matches it firmly. A clone size is listed for some rows: how often the clone was seen (once, few, many), or a class if it is expanded.

>TRBV5-6|.|.|TRBJ1-5
CASSLSLGRGNQPQHF
TGTGCCAGCAGCTTGAGTCTGGGCAGGGGCAATCAGCCCCAGCATTTT
>TRBV2|.|.|TRBJ1-1
CASSGELNTEAFF
TGTGCCAGCAGTGGAGAGTTGAACACTGAAGCTTTCTTT
>TRBV27|once|.|TRBJ1-4
CASSLTGSFGELFF
TGTGCCAGCAGTTTAACGGGGAGCTTTGGTGAACTGTTTTTT
>TRBV29-1|.|TRBD1|TRBJ1-1
CSVPDREGEAFF
TGCAGCGTCCCAGACAGGGAGGGTGAAGCTTTCTTT
>TRBV7-9|.|.|TRBJ2-7
CASSRTGMRGSYEQYF
TGTGCCAGCAGCCGAACAGGGATGAGGGGCTCCTACGAGCAGTACTTC
>TRBV19|.|.|TRBJ1-2
CASSIRPGADYGYTF
TGTGCCAGTAGTATTAGGCCAGGGGCCGACTATGGCTACACCTTC
>TRBV7-2|.|TRBD1|TRBJ2-7
CASSLAGQGAYEQYF
TGTGCCAGCAGCTTAGCGGGACAGGGGGCTTACGAGCAGTACTTC
>TRBV5-1|.|TRBD1|TRBJ2-2
CASGTEITGELFF
TGCGCCAGCGGGACAGAAATTACCGGGGAGCTGTTTTTT
>TRBV5-6|.|.|TRBJ2-5
CASSLGHRSETQYF
TGTGCCAGCAGCTTGGGGCACCGGTCGGAGACCCAGTACTTC
>TRBV7-2|.|.|TRBJ1-2
CASSGDRSNYGYTF
TGTGCCAGCAGCGGGGATAGATCTAACTATGGCTACACCTTC
>TRBV2|.|TRBD1|TRBJ1-3
CASRGTAAGNTIYF
TGTGCCAGCAGAGGGACAGCAGCGGGAAACACCATATATTTT
>TRBV20-1|.|.|TRBJ1-1
CSARWRNEAFF
TGCAGTGCTAGATGGAGAAATGAAGCTTTCTTT
>TRBV2|.|TRBD1|TRBJ1-6
CASNRGEGNSPLHF
TGTGCCAGCAACAGGGGCGAGGGAAATTCACCCCTCCACTTT
>TRBV7-9|.|.|TRBJ2-7
CASSSGGPEQYF
TGTGCCAGCAGCTCCGGGGGCCCCGAGCAGTACTTC
>TRBV6-6|.|TRBD1|TRBJ2-5
CASSDRVHETQYF
TGTGCCAGCAGTGACAGGGTTCACGAGACCCAGTACTTC
>TRBV6-6|few|.|TRBJ2-7
CASNEQGPSGEQYF
TGTGCCAGCAATGAACAGGGACCCTCGGGAGAGCAGTACTTC
>TRBV7-8|.|TRBD2|TRBJ2-2
CASSFPRTSGGYTGELFF
TGTGCCAGCAGCTTTCCTAGGACTAGCGGGGGATACACCGGGGAGCTGTTTTTT
>TRBV27|.|.|TRBJ1-5
CASSDGVGNQPQHF
TGTGCCAGCAGTGACGGGGTGGGCAATCAGCCCCAGCATTTT
>TRBV2|.|.|TRBJ2-3
CASALGGRRDTQYF
TGTGCCAGCGCGTTAGGGGGGCGCCGAGATACGCAGTATTTT
>TRBV6-1|.|.|TRBJ1-2
CASTTASNYGYTF
TGTGCCAGTACGACAGCCTCTAACTATGGCTACACCTTC
>TRBV29-1|.|TRBD1|TRBJ1-4
CSVRDRVGEKLFF
TGCAGCGTGAGAGACAGGGTTGGTGAAAAACTGTTTTTT
>TRBV4-3|.|.|TRBJ2-1
CASSQWSSNEQFF
TGCGCCAGCAGCCAATGGTCCTCTAATGAGCAGTTCTTC
>TRBV5-1|.|TRBD2|TRBJ2-5
CASSLGLAETQYF
TGCGCCAGCAGCTTGGGACTAGCGGAGACCCAGTACTTC
>TRBV29-1|.|.|TRBJ2-5
CSVEGGGGTETQYF
TGCAGCGTTGAGGGAGGTGGGGGGACGGAGACCCAGTACTTC
>TRBV30|.|.|TRBJ1-1
CAWNSRNTEAFF
TGTGCCTGGAATAGCCGGAACACTGAAGCTTTCTTT
>TRBV5-1|.|.|TRBJ1-2
CASRWDTYGYTF
TGCGCCAGCCGCTGGGACACGTATGGCTACACCTTC
>TRBV5-1|few|TRBD1|TRBJ2-6
CATRRTGDSGANVLTF
TGCGCCACCCGTCGGACAGGGGACTCTGGGGCCAACGTCCTGACTTTC
>TRBV4-3|.|.|TRBJ2-5
CASSQGPGGKETQYF
TGCGCCAGCAGCCAGGGCCCCGGAGGGAAGGAGACCCAGTACTTC
>TRBV23-1|few|.|TRBJ1-2
CASSQPPKGGYTF
TGCGCCAGCAGTCAGCCCCCGAAAGGCGGCTACACCTTC
>TRBV7-2|few|TRBD1|TRBJ2-1
CASTGQGSHEQFF
TGTGCCAGCACCGGACAGGGGTCCCATGAGCAGTTCTTC
>TRBV29-1|.|.|TRBJ1-1
CSVKEGTQNTEAFF
TGCAGCGTTAAAGAGGGGACCCAGAACACTGAAGCTTTCTTT
>TRBV6-1|.|.|TRBJ1-2
CASTEREYGYTF
TGTGCCAGCACCGAGCGGGAGTATGGCTACACCTTC
>TRBV29-1|.|.|TRBJ1-1
CSANRDASPAGAFF
TGCAGCGCTAACCGGGACGCAAGCCCCGCGGGGGCTTTCTTT
>TRBV25-1|.|.|TRBJ1-2
CASSERREVYTF
TGTGCCAGCAGTGAAAGGCGTGAGGTCTACACCTTC
>TRBV2|.|.|TRBJ2-7
CASSFDSYEQYF
TGTGCCAGCAGTTTTGACAGCTACGAGCAGTACTTC
>TRBV28|.|.|TRBJ1-2
CASSLDTYGYTF
TGTGCCAGCAGTCTCGACACCTATGGCTACACCTTC
>TRBV29-1|few|TRBD1|TRBJ1-1
CSVHRDRVDLAFF
TGCAGCGTCCACCGGGACAGGGTCGATTTGGCTTTCTTT
>TRBV10-3|.|TRBD1|TRBJ2-5
CAIKTGEGTQYF
TGTGCCATCAAGACAGGGGAAGGGACCCAGTACTTC
>TRBV7-9|.|TRBD2|TRBJ2-1
CASSRGLAGANEQFF
TGTGCCAGCAGCAGGGGACTAGCGGGGGCCAATGAGCAGTTCTTC
>TRBV4-3|.|.|TRBJ2-3
CASSQGIPRSTDTQYF
TGCGCCAGCAGCCAAGGGATACCTAGGTCCACAGATACGCAGTATTTT
>TRBV5-6|.|.|TRBJ1-6
CASSSGRGTRSYNSPLHF
TGTGCCAGCAGCTCGGGAAGGGGGACCAGGTCCTATAATTCACCCCTCCACTTT
>TRBV29-1|.|.|TRBJ2-3
CSVEALGTTDTQYF
TGCAGCGTTGAAGCTTTAGGGACCACAGATACGCAGTATTTT
>TRBV4-3|few|.|TRBJ1-6
CASSQGAGESPLHF
TGCGCCAGCAGCCAAGGGGCAGGGGAGTCACCCCTCCACTTT
>TRBV1|.|.|TRBJ1-1
CTRGPLAEAFF
TGCACCAGAGGACCCCTGGCTGAAGCTTTCTTT
>TRBV6-5|.|.|TRBJ1-2
CASSINANYGYTF
TGTGCCAGCAGTATAAATGCTAACTATGGCTACACCTTC
>TRBV29-1|.|.|TRBJ2-1
CSVENGANNEQFF
TGCAGCGTTGAAAACGGGGCGAATAATGAGCAGTTCTTC
>TRBV10-3|.|.|TRBJ2-3
CAIGPTSLIGTDTQYF
TGTGCCATCGGCCCGACTAGTTTAATTGGTACAGATACGCAGTATTTT